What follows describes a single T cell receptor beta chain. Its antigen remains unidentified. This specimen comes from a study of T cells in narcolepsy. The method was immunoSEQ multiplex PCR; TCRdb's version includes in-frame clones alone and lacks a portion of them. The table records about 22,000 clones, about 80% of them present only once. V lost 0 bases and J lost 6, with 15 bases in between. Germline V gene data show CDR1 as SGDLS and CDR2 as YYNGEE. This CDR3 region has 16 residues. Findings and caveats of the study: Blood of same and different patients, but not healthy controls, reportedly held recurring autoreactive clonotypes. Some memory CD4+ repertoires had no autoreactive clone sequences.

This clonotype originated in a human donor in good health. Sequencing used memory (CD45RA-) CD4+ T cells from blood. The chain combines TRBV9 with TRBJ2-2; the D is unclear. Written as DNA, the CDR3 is TGTGCCAGCAGCGTAGGAGCTAGTTCGAATTCCGGGGAGCTGTTTTTT. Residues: CASSVGASSNSGELFF.